This T cell receptor (beta chain) was obtained from a study of shared clonotypes between healthy human individuals. Regarding the study as a whole: Naive CD4 clonotypes were shared across several donors at roughly 5%. It was the non-shared clonotypes that had lower generation probabilities than clonotypes shared by all four donors. Sequencing depth was a factor that was expected to affect clonotype sharing among donors.

Regarding this clone: Its target is not known.

Authors' analysis steps: Junction-only sequences without quality scores came from ImmunoSEQ, so filtering differed. TCRdb keeps only in-frame clones here, not all; method: immunoSEQ multiplex PCR. That table furnishes V, J and clone size, whereas the DNA furnished D and trimming. Of 1.6 million or so clones listed, about 98.5% were seen once; the top ten hold roughly 0.36%. Trimming cost V 5 bases and J 0 bases; bases outside gene matches: 7. CDR1 is SGHNT and CDR2 is YENEEA in the germline V gene. CDR3 length: 16 amino acids. The chain couples TRBV11-3 to TRBJ2-1; 7 bases map to TRBD2. Sequenced material: naive CD4+ T cells sorted from blood. The sample's subset: CD45RA+ positively selected. This clonotype originated in a man aged 30-40 years in good health. The CDR3 bases are TGTGCCAGCAGCCCTATCCCGGGAGGCTCCTACAATGAGCAGTTCTTC. Translation: CASSPIPGGSYNEQFF.